This TCR beta chain appears in the sequencing data of a study of T cells in Graves' hyperthyroidism and ophthalmopathy. About the study: Peripheral blood was drawn at first diagnosis, prior to all treatment.

TCR beta CDR3 sequences were amplified from RNA transcripts. With the HTBI primer set, the TCR CDR3 went through a first round of RT-PCR. TCRdb reanalysed the multiplex PCR reads using MiXCR and keeps one entry per CDR3 protein. Among approximately 520,000 distinct CDR3 sequences listed, roughly 20% were seen once. V lost 4 bases and J 4 bases, leaving 8 bases between the germline ends. The CDR3 is 12 amino acids. CDR1 MNHEY and CDR2 SVGAGI come from the germline V gene. The receptor was isolated from a man between 18 and 35 years old with Graves' hyperthyroidism. The sequenced sample was blood. This chain joins TRBV6-5 and TRBJ2-7, with D unresolved. The CDR3 is CASSLVRYEQYF. CDR3 in DNA: TGTGCCAGCAGTTTGGTAAGATACGAGCAGTACTTC.